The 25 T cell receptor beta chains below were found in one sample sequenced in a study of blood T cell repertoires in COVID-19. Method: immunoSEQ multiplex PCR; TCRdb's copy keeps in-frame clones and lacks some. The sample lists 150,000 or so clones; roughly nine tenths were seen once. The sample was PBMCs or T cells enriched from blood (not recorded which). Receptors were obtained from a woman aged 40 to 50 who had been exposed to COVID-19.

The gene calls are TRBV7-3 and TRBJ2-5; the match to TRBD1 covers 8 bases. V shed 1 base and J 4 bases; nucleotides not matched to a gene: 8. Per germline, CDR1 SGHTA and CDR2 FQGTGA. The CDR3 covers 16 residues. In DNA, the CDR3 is TGTGCCAGCAGCTTAAACGGACAGGGAAGCCGAGAGACCCAGTACTTC. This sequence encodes CASSLNGQGSRETQYF.

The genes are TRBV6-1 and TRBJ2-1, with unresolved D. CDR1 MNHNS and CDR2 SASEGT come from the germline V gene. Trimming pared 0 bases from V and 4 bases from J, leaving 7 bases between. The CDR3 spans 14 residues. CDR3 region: CASSEARIYNEQFF. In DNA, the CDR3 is TGTGCCAGCAGTGAAGCGCGGATTTACAATGAGCAGTTCTTC.

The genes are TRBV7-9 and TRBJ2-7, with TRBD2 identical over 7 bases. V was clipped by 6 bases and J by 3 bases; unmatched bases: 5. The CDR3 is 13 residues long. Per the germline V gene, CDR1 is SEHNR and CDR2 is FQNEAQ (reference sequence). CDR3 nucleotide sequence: TGTGCCAGCAGGGACACGGGGGGCTACGAGCAGTACTTC. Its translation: CASRDTGGYEQYF.

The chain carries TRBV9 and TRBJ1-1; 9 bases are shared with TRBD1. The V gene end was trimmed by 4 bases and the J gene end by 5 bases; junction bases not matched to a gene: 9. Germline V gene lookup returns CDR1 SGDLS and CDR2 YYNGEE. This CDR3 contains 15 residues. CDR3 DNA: TGTGCCAGCAGCCCAGCCGGGACAGGGTATACTGAAGCTTTCTTT. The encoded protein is CASSPAGTGYTEAFF. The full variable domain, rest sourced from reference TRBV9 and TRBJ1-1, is DSGVTQTPKHLITATGQRVTLRCSPRSGDLSVYWYQQSLDQGLQFLIQYYNGEERAKGNILERFSAQQFPDLHSELNLSSLELGDSALYFCASSPAGTGYTEAFFGQGTRLTVV.

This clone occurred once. The CDR3 spells CASRLDGTSGTYEQYF. CDR3 bases: TGTGCCAGCAGACTCGACGGGACTAGCGGAACCTACGAGCAGTACTTC. The chain uses TRBV7-2 and TRBJ2-7, with 11 bases aligning to TRBD2. This CDR3 comprises 16 residues. V was clipped by 6 bases and J by 2 bases; unmatched bases: 9. Germline assignment: CDR1 SGHTA and CDR2 FQGNSA.

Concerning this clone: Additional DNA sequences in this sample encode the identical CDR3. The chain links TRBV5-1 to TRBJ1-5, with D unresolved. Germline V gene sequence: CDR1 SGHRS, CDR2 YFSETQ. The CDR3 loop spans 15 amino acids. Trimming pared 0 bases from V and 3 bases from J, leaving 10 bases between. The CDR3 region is CASSLAGVSNQPQHF. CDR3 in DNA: TGCGCCAGCAGCTTGGCCGGTGTTTCCAATCAGCCCCAGCATTTT.

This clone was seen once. The CDR3 nucleotides read TGCGCCAGCAGCCAAGTAACCGGGACAGGGGACACTGAAGCTTTCTTT. Protein sequence: CASSQVTGTGDTEAFF. The chain uses TRBV4-1 and TRBJ1-1; TRBD1 agrees at 10 bases. The CDR3 is made up of 16 amino acids. V was pared by 1 base and J by 3 bases, with 5 bases of the junction left unmatched. Germline V gene data show CDR1 as MGHRA and CDR2 as YSYEKL.

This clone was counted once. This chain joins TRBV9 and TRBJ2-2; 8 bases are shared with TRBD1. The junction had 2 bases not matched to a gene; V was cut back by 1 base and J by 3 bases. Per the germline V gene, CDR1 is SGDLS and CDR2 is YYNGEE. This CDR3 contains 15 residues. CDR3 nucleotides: TGTGCCAGCAGCGTACAGGGGGCAGACACCGGGGAGCTGTTTTTT. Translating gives CASSVQGADTGELFF.

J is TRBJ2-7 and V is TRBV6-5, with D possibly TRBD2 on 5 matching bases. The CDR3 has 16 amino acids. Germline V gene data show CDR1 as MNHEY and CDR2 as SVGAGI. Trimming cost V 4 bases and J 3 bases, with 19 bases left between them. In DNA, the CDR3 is TGTGCCAGCAGTTCAAGAGGGAGAGGAGTAAACTACGAGCAGTACTTC. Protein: CASSSRGRGVNYEQYF.

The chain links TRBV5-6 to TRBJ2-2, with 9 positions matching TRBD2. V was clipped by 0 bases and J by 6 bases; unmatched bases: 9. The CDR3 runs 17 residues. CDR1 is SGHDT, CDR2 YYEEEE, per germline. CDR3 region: CASSLGGTSFGPGELFF. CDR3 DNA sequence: TGTGCCAGCAGCTTGGGCGGGACTAGCTTTGGGCCCGGGGAGCTGTTTTTT.

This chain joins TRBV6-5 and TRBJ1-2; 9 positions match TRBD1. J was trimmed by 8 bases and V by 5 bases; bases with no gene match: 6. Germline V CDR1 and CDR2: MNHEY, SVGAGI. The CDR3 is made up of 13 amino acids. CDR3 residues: CASSRTGGAGYTF. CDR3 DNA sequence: TGTGCCAGCAGTCGAACAGGGGGCGCGGGCTACACCTTC.

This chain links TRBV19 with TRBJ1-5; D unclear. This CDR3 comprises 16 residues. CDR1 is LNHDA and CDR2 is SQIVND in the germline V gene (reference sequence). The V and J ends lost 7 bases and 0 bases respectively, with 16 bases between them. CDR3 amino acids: CASTQVVSYSNQPQHF. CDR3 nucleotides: TGTGCCAGTACCCAGGTGGTCAGTTATAGCAATCAGCCCCAGCATTTT.

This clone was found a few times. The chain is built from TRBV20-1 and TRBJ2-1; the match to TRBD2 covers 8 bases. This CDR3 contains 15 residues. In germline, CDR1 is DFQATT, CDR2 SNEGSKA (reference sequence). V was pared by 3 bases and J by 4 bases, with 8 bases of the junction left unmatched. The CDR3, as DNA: TGCAGTGCTAGTACTAGCGGATCTCCTTACAATGAGCAGTTCTTC. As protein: CSASTSGSPYNEQFF.

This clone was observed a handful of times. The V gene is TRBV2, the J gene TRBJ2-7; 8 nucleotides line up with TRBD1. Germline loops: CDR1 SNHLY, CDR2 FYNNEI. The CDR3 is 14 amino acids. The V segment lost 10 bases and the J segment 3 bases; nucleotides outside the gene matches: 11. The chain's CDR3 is CATHPQGAGYEQYF. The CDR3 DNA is TGTGCCACCCACCCCCAGGGGGCAGGCTACGAGCAGTACTTC.

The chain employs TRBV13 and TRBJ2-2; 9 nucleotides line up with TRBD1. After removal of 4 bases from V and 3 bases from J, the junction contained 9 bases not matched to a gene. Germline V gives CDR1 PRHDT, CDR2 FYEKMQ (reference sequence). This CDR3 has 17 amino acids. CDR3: CASSSLDRGRDTGELFF. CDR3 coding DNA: TGTGCCAGCAGCTCACTGGACAGGGGAAGGGACACCGGGGAGCTGTTTTTT.

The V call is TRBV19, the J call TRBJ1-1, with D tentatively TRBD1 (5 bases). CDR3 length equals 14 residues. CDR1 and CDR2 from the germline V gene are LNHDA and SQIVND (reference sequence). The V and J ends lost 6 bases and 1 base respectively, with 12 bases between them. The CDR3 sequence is CASSPRTGNTEAFF. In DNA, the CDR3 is TGTGCCAGTAGCCCCCGTACAGGGAACACTGAAGCTTTCTTT.

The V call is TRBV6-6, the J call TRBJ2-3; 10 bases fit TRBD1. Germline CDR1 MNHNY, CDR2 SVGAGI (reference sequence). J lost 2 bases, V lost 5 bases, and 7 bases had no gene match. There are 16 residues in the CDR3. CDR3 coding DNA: TGTGCCAGCAGTCGACGGGACAGGGGACCCACAGATACGCAGTATTTT. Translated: CASSRRDRGPTDTQYF.

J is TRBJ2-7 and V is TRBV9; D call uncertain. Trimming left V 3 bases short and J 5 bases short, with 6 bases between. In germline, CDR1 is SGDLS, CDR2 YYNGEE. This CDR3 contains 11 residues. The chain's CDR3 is CASSAENEQYF. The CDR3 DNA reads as TGTGCCAGCAGCGCTGAGAACGAGCAGTACTTC. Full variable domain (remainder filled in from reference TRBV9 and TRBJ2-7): DSGVTQTPKHLITATGQRVTLRCSPRSGDLSVYWYQQSLDQGLQFLIQYYNGEERAKGNILERFSAQQFPDLHSELNLSSLELGDSALYFCASSAENEQYFGPGTRLTVT.

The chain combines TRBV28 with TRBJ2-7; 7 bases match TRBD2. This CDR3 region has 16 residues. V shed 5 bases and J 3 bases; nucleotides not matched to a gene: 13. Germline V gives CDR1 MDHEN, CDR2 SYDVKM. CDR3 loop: CASSGVSASGNYEQYF. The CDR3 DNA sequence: TGTGCCAGCAGTGGTGTCTCGGCTAGCGGTAACTACGAGCAGTACTTC.

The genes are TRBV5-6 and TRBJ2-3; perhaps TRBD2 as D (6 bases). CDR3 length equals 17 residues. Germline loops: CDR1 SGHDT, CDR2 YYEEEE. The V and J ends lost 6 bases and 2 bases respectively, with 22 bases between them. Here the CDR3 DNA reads TGTGCCAGCATGGTAGCGTCCAGGAGGGGATCCACAGATACGCAGTATTTT. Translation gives CASMVASRRGSTDTQYF.

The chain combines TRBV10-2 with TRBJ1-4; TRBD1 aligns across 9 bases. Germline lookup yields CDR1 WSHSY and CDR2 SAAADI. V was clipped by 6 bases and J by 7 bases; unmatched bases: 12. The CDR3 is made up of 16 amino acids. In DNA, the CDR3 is TGCGCCAGCAGCCACCAAAAGGGACAGGGCAGTGAAAAACTGTTTTTT. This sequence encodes CASSHQKGQGSEKLFF.

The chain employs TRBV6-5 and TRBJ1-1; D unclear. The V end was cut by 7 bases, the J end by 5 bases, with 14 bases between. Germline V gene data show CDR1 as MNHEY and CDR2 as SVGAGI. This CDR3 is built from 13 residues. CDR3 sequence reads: CASNLNAETEAFF. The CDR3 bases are TGTGCCAGCAACCTAAATGCGGAAACTGAAGCTTTCTTT.

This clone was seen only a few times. This CDR3 is CASSLDRVVGEQYF. The CDR3 region has the DNA TGTGCCAGCAGCTTAGACAGGGTAGTGGGCGAGCAGTACTTC. The V call is TRBV11-2, the J call TRBJ2-7, with D tentatively TRBD1 (5 bases). This CDR3 comprises 14 residues. Trimming cost V 0 bases and J 6 bases, with 12 bases left between them. The germline gives CDR1 SGHAT, CDR2 FQNNGV.

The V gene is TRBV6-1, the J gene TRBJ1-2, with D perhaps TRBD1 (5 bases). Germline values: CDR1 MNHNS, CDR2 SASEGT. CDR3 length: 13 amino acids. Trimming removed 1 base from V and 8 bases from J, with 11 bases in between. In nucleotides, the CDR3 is TGTGCCAGCAGTGAAGGGACACGTGTGGGCTACACCTTC. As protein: CASSEGTRVGYTF.

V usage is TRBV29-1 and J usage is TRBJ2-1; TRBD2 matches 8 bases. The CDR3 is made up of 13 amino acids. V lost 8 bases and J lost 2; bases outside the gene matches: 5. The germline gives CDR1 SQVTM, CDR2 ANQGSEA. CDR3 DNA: TGCAGCCTTCTAGCGGGTACCTACAATGAGCAGTTCTTC. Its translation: CSLLAGTYNEQFF.